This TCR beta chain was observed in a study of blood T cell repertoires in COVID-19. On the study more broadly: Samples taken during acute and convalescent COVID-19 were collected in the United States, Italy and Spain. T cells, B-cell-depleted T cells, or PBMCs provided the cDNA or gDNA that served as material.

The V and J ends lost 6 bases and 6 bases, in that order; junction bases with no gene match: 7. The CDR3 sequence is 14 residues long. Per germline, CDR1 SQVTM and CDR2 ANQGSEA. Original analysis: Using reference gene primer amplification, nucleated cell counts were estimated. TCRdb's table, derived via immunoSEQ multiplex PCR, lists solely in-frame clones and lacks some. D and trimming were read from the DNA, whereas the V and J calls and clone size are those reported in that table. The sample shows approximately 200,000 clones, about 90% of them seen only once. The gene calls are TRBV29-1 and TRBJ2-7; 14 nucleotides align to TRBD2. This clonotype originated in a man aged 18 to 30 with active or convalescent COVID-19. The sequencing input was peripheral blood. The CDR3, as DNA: TGCAGCGTCAGAGGACTAGCGGGAGGAGGCGAGCAGTACTTC. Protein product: CSVRGLAGGGEQYF.